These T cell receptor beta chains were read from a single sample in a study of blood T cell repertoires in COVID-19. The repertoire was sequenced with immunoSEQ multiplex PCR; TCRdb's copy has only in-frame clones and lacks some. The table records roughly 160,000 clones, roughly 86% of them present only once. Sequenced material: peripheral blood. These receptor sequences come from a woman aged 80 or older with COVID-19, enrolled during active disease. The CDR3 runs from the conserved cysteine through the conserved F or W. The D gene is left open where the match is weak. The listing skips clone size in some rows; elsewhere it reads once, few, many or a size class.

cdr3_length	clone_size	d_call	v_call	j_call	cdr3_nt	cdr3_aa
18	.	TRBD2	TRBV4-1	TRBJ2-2	TGCGCCAGCAGCCAAGATTGGACTAGCGCTTCGAACACCGGGGAGCTGTTTTTT	CASSQDWTSASNTGELFF
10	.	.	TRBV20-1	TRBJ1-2	TGCAGTGCCCCCTTTGAGGGCTACACCTTC	CSAPFEGYTF
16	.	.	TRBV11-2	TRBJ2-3	TGTGCCAGCAGCTCCCGGCTTAGCGGACTCACAGATACGCAGTATTTT	CASSSRLSGLTDTQYF
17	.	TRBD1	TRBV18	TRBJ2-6	TGTGCCAGCTCACCGAGGACAGGGCGATCCGGGGCCAACGTCCTGACTTTC	CASSPRTGRSGANVLTF
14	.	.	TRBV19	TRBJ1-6	TGTGCCAGTAGTATTTCGGGGTCCGATTCACCCCTCCACTTT	CASSISGSDSPLHF
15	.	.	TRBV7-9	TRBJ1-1	TGTGCCAGCAGCTTGACCTTACTAGGAAGCACTGAAGCTTTCTTT	CASSLTLLGSTEAFF
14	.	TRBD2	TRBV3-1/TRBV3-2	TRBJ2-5	TGTGCCAGCAGCCAGGCGGGGGGGGGTGAGACCCAGTACTTC	CASSQAGGGETQYF
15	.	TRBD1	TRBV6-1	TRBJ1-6	TGTGCCAGCAGTGAAATTGGGACAGGGTATTCACCCCTCCACTTT	CASSEIGTGYSPLHF
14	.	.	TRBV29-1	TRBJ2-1	TGCAGCGTTGAGTTGGCAATCCCCTACAATGAGCAGTTCTTC	CSVELAIPYNEQFF
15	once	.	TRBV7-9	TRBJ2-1	TGTGCCAGCAGAGAGGAAGGGGGATTTCACAATGAGCAGTTCTTC	CASREEGGFHNEQFF
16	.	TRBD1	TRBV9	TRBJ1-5	TGTGCCAGCAGCGTAACAGGGGTTAGGTGCGGACAGCCCCAGCATTTT	CASSVTGVRCGQPQHF
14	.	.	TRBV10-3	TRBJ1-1	TGTGCCATCAGTGACTCCGGGGGAGGGGCTGAAGCTTTCTTT	CAISDSGGGAEAFF
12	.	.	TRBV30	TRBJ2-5	TGTGCCTGGAGTGTACCGGGTGGCCCCCAGTACTTC	CAWSVPGGPQYF
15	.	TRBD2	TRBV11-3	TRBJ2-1	TGTGCCAGCAGCAACGGGGGGGGCTCATACAATGAGCAGTTCTTC	CASSNGGGSYNEQFF
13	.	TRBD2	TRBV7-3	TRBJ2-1	TGTGCCAGCAGCGTAGGGAGGGCTAATGAGCAGTTCTTC	CASSVGRANEQFF
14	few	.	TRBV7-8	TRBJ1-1	TGTGCCAGCAGCCTTCAGGGGATTCGAGCTGAAGCTTTCTTT	CASSLQGIRAEAFF
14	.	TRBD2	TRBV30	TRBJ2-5	TGTGCCTGGAGTCGGGGGACTAGCTACGAGACCCAGTACTTC	CAWSRGTSYETQYF
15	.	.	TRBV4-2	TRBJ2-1	TGTGCCAGCAGCCGGACCAGGGACATCTACAATGAGCAGTTCTTC	CASSRTRDIYNEQFF